This T cell receptor beta chain was found in a study of T cell responses to AZD1222 COVID-19 vaccine. Produced via immunoSEQ multiplex PCR; TCRdb's table is partial and in-frame only. The sample has 100,000 to 150,000 clones; roughly nine tenths are singletons. The ends were cut back, 2 bases at V and 3 bases at J, with 10 bases in the middle. The CDR3 is made up of 14 amino acids. Germline lookup yields CDR1 SGHVS and CDR2 FQNEAQ. The V call is TRBV7-8, the J call TRBJ1-2; D is uncertain. This material consisted of peripheral blood, taken 28 days after the second AZD1222 dose. This TCR derives from an adult who received the AZD1222 COVID-19 vaccine. For the CDR3, the DNA is TGTGCCAGCAGCTTACTGGTCAGAGACTATGGCTACACCTTC. This encodes CASSLLVRDYGYTF.